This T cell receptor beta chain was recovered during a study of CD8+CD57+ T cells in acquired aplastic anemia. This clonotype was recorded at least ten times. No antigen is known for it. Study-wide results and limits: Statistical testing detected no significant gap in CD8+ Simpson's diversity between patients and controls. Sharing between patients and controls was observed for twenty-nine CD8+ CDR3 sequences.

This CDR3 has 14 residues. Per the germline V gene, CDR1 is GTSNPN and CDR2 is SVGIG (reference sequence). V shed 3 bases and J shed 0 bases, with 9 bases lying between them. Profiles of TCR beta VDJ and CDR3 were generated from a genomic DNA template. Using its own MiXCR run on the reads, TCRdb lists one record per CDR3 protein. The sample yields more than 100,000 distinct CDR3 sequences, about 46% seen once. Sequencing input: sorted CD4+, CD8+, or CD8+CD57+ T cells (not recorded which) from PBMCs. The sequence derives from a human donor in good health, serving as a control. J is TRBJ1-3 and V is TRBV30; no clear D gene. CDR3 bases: TGTGCCTGGAGAGTTGGCCCCTCTGGAAACACCATATATTTT. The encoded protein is CAWRVGPSGNTIYF.